Listed here are 8 T cell receptor beta chains from one sample, sequenced in a study of cytomegalovirus exposure and HLA in healthy donors. Using immunoSEQ multiplex PCR, the repertoire was profiled, and TCRdb retains in-frame clones only, with some absent. Of approximately 210,000 clones detected, roughly 88% appear once; the ten largest clones hold about 2.7%. Sample: PBMCs. These receptors all come from a woman under 30 in good health and CMV-seronegative.

The chain uses TRBV7-9 and TRBJ2-2; maybe TRBD2 (5 bases). The length of the CDR3 is 14 residues. CDR1 and CDR2 from the germline V gene are SEHNR and FQNEAQ (reference sequence). V lost 11 bases and J 6 bases, leaving 19 bases between the germline ends. CDR3 region: CAARGGGFAGELFF. CDR3 in DNA: TGTGCCGCCCGAGGAGGTGGATTTGCCGGGGAGCTGTTTTTT.

This sequence joins TRBV28 and TRBJ1-4; D is perhaps TRBD1 (6 bases). Germline-derived CDR1 and CDR2 are MDHEN and SYDVKM. The length of the CDR3 is 15 residues. Trimming left V 6 bases short and J 5 bases short, with 16 bases between. The CDR3 nucleotides are TGTGCCAGCAGGAGACGGACAGCTCCGAATGAAAAACTGTTTTTT. Translated, it gives CASRRRTAPNEKLFF.

CDR3 residues: CASSPPNGGRINEQFF. DNA of the CDR3: TGTGCCAGCTCACCACCGAACGGCGGGAGGATTAATGAGCAGTTCTTC. V is TRBV18 and J is TRBJ2-1, with 8 bases lining up with TRBD2. V was pared by 0 bases and J by 7 bases, with 8 bases of the junction left unmatched. CDR3 length: 16 residues. Germline V gene lookup returns CDR1 KGHSH and CDR2 LQKENI.

This clone was seen once. The rearrangement joins TRBV27 to TRBJ1-2; D perhaps matches TRBD1 (5 bases). This CDR3 region has 13 residues. The germline V and J ends were trimmed by 3 bases and 2 bases, with 7 bases remaining between them. The germline gives CDR1 MNHEY, CDR2 SMNVEV (reference sequence). CDR3 residues: CASSFAGNYGYTF. CDR3 bases: TGTGCCAGCAGTTTTGCAGGGAACTATGGCTACACCTTC.

The rearrangement uses TRBV11-3 and TRBJ2-2; D remains unclear. The CDR3 loop spans 14 amino acids. The germline V and J ends were trimmed by 2 bases and 8 bases, with 12 bases remaining between them. Germline V CDR1 and CDR2: SGHNT, YENEEA. The chain's CDR3 is CASSLTAGEGELFF. In nucleotides, the CDR3 is TGTGCCAGCAGCTTAACTGCTGGAGAGGGGGAGCTGTTTTTT.

This clone was found once. V is TRBV7-9 and J is TRBJ2-3, with D possibly being TRBD2 (6 bases). Germline V lookup: CDR1 SEHNR, CDR2 FQNEAQ (reference sequence). Trimming removed 1 base from V and 2 bases from J, with 13 bases in between. The CDR3 length is 16 residues. The chain's CDR3 is CASSLVRRALTDTQYF. CDR3 nucleotide sequence: TGTGCCAGCAGCTTAGTCAGGAGGGCCCTCACAGATACGCAGTATTTT.

This chain links TRBV28 with TRBJ2-1; a possible D gene is TRBD1 (6 bases). This CDR3 spans 13 amino acids. CDR1 is MDHEN, CDR2 SYDVKM, per germline. V dropped 3 bases and J dropped 4 bases, with 7 bases sitting between them. CDR3 coding DNA: TGTGCCAGCAGTTTGGACAGATACAATGAGCAGTTCTTC. Amino acid sequence: CASSLDRYNEQFF.

This rearrangement joins TRBV6-1 to TRBJ2-5; TRBD1 agrees at 9 bases. J was trimmed by 5 bases and V by 1 base; bases with no gene match: 5. CDR3 length equals 15 residues. Per germline, CDR1 MNHNS and CDR2 SASEGT. CDR3 sequence reads: CASSEGPGTGETQYF. The CDR3 bases are TGTGCCAGCAGTGAAGGCCCCGGGACAGGGGAGACCCAGTACTTC.